These 3 T cell receptor beta chains came from one sample sequenced in a study of OX40 agonist ivuxolimab in advanced cancers. Produced via immunoSEQ multiplex PCR; TCRdb's table is partial and in-frame only. The sample holds about 64,000 clones; over 65% are singletons and the top ten take approximately 2%. The sequencing here drew on CD4+ or CD8+ T cells sorted from blood, taken in a trial of the OX40 agonist ivuxolimab. The receptors here all came from an adult with an advanced solid tumor such as melanoma, head and neck, liver or kidney cancer.

The CDR3: CASSVVGGLTDTQYF. The DNA for the CDR3 is TGTGCCAGCAGCGTGGTCGGGGGGCTCACAGATACGCAGTATTTT. The chain couples TRBV9 to TRBJ2-3; tentative D call: TRBD2 (7 bases). Trimming shortened V by 2 bases and J by 2 bases, and 12 bases separated the two germline ends. The CDR3 runs 15 residues. Germline CDR1 SGDLS, CDR2 YYNGEE.

This clone was observed once. The chain recombines TRBV18 with TRBJ2-6, with D perhaps TRBD1 (6 bases). CDR3 length equals 16 residues. CDR1 and CDR2 from the germline V gene are KGHSH and LQKENI. The V end lost 4 bases, the J end lost 2 bases, and 12 bases lay between the germline ends. The DNA of the CDR3 is TGTGCCAGCTCACTACGAGGGGGAACTGGGGCCAACGTCCTGACTTTC. Its protein product is CASSLRGGTGANVLTF.

This rearrangement joins TRBV30 to TRBJ2-7, with D possibly matching TRBD2 (5 bases). V was pared by 3 bases and J by 4 bases, with 13 bases between. Germline assignment: CDR1 GTSNPN and CDR2 SVGIG (reference sequence). This CDR3 region has 13 residues. The CDR3 DNA reads TGTGCCTGGAGGAAAGGACGGAGGTACGAGCAGTACTTC. Translated, it gives CAWRKGRRYEQYF.